A selection of T cell receptor beta chains follows, all from one sample in a study of T cells in Graves' hyperthyroidism and ophthalmopathy. A single record per CDR3 protein comes from TCRdb applying MiXCR to the multiplex PCR reads. Here the sample spans roughly 700,000 distinct CDR3 sequences, approximately 40% being singletons. The sequenced material came from blood. Receptors were obtained from a woman aged 40 to 50 with Graves' hyperthyroidism. CDR3s include the opening cysteine and the closing phenylalanine or tryptophan.

j_call v_call cdr3_aa
TRBJ2-5 TRBV29-1 CSVPGAEVLETQYF
TRBJ2-6 TRBV10-3 CAISATGPDVLTF
TRBJ1-1 TRBV6-5 CASSPAGERTEAFF
TRBJ2-7 TRBV15 CATSRQLGRRYEQYF
TRBJ2-7 TRBV10-3 CAISWGQGAYEQYF
TRBJ2-7 TRBV10-3 CAISESGDSLPYF
TRBJ2-2 TRBV5-1 CASSQAPVWTTNTGELFF
TRBJ2-5 TRBV2 CASSTEQGPQETQYF
TRBJ1-6 TRBV7-9 CASSSPQGDNSPLHF
TRBJ2-7 TRBV7-2 CASSIAGSYEQYF
TRBJ1-5 TRBV30 CAWSVNLSNQPQHF
TRBJ1-1 TRBV25-1 CASSEWGGTEAFF
TRBJ2-5 TRBV7-9 CASSSRGEGETQYF
TRBJ2-5 TRBV3-1 CARSILSGRPHGETQYF
TRBJ2-7 TRBV10-2 CASSEIIREFEQYF
TRBJ2-7 TRBV19 CASSMVRGLNYEQYF
TRBJ1-4 TRBV4-2 CASSQGNKDEKLFF
TRBJ2-3 TRBV9 CASSPSIWTGESTDTQYF
TRBJ2-5 TRBV27 CASSSTPKAQYF
TRBJ2-5 TRBV15 CATSSRRAERETQYF
TRBJ2-7 TRBV7-2 CASSLRGGPGYEQYF
TRBJ1-1 TRBV24-1 CATSDLGLTEAFF
TRBJ1-5 TRBV10-3 CAISRTGAGNQPQHF
TRBJ1-1 TRBV29-1 CSLGVGGSTEAFF
TRBJ1-2 TRBV29-1 CSVGSRLNTGRYGYTF
TRBJ2-1 TRBV20-1 CSASRLNAGSYNEQFF
TRBJ2-7 TRBV24-1 CATSVWDRTYEQYF
TRBJ2-5 TRBV6-2/TRBV6-3 CASIRTANQETQYF
TRBJ1-2 TRBV12-3/TRBV12-4 CASSVGTNDIYGYTF
TRBJ1-3 TRBV5-6 CASSLVGTSGNTIYF
TRBJ2-7 TRBV7-9 CASSRRGTGNYEQYF
TRBJ2-5 TRBV5-1 CASSSGGLQGAETQYF
TRBJ2-7 TRBV19 CASSPLQGQGEQYF
TRBJ1-1 TRBV5-4 CASSLAVGGGTEAFF
TRBJ2-6 TRBV11-2 CASSLAALSGANVLTF
TRBJ2-5 TRBV6-6 CASSWSGGGETQYF
TRBJ2-5 TRBV6-2/TRBV6-3 CTASGEETQYF
TRBJ1-2 TRBV9 CASSVGGRSLTNYGYTF
TRBJ1-1 TRBV29-1 CSVDRGNTEAFF
TRBJ1-4 TRBV7-2 CASSRGHFKEKLFF
TRBJ1-3 TRBV10-3 CAISEPPGQFTIYF
TRBJ1-3 TRBV6-5 CASSPGQIAGNTIYF
TRBJ2-7 TRBV7-9 CASSQDRRRYF
TRBJ1-2 TRBV3-1 CASSQGGYGYTF